This T cell receptor (beta chain) originates from a study of cytomegalovirus exposure and HLA in healthy donors. Data came from immunoSEQ multiplex PCR; TCRdb stores just in-frame clones and leaves some out. The sample has around 80,000 clones, 90% to 97% seen once. Regarding this clone: What it recognizes is unknown.

Whole-study results and caveats: Reports indicated that the classifier achieved high specificity and sensitivity in diagnosing cytomegalovirus status. In vitro checks showed that a few CMV-associated chains really do target CMV antigens. Cytomegalovirus association was assigned to around 150 TCR beta chains.

Germline V gene data show CDR1 as MNHEY and CDR2 as SVGAGI. The CDR3 runs 16 residues. The V end lost 2 bases, the J end lost 3 bases, and 14 bases lay between the germline ends. This chain links TRBV6-5 with TRBJ1-5, with TRBD1 as a possible D gene (6 bases). The source is a young woman in good health and CMV-seronegative. The material sequenced was PBMCs. The CDR3 sequence is CASSYDRLGNNQPQHF. The CDR3 nucleotides are TGTGCCAGCAGTTACGACAGGTTGGGCAACAATCAGCCCCAGCATTTT.